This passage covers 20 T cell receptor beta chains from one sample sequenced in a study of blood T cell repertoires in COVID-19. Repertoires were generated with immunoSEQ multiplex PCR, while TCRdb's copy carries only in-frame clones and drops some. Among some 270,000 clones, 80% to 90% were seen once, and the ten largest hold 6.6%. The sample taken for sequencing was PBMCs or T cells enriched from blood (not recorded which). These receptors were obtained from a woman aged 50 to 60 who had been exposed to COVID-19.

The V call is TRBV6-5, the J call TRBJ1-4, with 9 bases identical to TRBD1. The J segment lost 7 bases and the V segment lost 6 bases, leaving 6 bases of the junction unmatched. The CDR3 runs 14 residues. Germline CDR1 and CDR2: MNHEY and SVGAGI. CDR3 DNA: TGTGCCAGCAGGAAGGACAGGGGACGTGAAAAACTGTTTTTT. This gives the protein CASRKDRGREKLFF.

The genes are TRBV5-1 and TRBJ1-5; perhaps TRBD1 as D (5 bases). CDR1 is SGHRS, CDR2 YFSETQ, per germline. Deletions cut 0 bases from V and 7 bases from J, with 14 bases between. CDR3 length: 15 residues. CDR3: CASSLGTKRGQPQHF. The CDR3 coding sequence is TGCGCCAGCAGCTTGGGAACTAAAAGGGGCCAGCCCCAGCATTTT.

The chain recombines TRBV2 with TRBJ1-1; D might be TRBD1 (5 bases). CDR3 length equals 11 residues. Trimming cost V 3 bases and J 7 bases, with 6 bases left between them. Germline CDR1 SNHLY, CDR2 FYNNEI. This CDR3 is CASSEDIEAFF. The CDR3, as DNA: TGTGCCAGCAGTGAGGACATTGAAGCTTTCTTT.

Here the CDR3 reads CASSTKGQGLLRDTQYF. Written as DNA, the CDR3 is TGTGCCAGCTCAACCAAGGGACAGGGGCTGCTAAGAGATACGCAGTATTTT. V is TRBV18 and J is TRBJ2-3, with TRBD1 identical over 10 bases. In germline, CDR1 is KGHSH, CDR2 LQKENI. The CDR3 runs to 17 residues. The junction had 13 bases not matched to a gene; V was cut back by 5 bases and J by 5 bases.

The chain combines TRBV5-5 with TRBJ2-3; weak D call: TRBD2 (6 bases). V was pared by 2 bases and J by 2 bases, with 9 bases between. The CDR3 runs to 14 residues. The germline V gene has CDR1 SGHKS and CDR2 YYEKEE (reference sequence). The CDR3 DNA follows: TGTGCCAGCAGCTTATGGGGGGACACAGATACGCAGTATTTT. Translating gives CASSLWGDTDTQYF.

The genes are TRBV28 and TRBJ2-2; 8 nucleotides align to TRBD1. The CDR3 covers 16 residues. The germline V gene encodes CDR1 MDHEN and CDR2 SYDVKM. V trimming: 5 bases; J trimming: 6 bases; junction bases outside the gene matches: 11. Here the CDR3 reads CASSPHRDRSSGELFF. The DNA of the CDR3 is TGTGCCAGCAGTCCCCACCGGGACAGGTCCTCCGGGGAGCTGTTTTTT. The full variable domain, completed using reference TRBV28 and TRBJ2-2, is DVKVTQSSRYLVKRTGEKVFLECVQDMDHENMFWYRQDPGLGLRLIYFSYDVKMKEKGDIPEGYSVSREKKERFSLILESASTNQTSMYLCASSPHRDRSSGELFFGEGSRLTVL.

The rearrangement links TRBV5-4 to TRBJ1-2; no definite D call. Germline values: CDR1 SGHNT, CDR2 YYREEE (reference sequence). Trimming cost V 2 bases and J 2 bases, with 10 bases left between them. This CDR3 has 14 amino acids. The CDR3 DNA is TGTGCCAGCAGCTTAGATGGGCAGAACTATGGCTACACCTTC. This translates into CASSLDGQNYGYTF.

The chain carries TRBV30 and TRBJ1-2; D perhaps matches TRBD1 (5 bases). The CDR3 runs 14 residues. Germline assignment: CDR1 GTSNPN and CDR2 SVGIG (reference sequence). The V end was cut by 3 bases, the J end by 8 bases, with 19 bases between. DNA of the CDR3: TGTGCCTGGAGAGAAAATTTCAGGGAAGGAGGCTACACCTTC. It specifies CAWRENFREGGYTF.

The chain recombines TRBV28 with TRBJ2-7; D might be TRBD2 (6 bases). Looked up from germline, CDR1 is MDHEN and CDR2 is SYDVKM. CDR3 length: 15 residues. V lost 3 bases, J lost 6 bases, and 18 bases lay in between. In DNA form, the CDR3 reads TGTGCCAGCAGTTTGAAGGGTGCTACGGGGGTCGAGCAGTACTTC. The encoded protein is CASSLKGATGVEQYF.

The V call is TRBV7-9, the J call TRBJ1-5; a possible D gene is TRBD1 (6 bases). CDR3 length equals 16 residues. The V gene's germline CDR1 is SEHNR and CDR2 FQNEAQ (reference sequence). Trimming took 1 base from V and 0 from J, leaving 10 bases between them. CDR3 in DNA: TGTGCCAGCAGCTTAGGGGACACCTATAGCAATCAGCCCCAGCATTTT. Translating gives CASSLGDTYSNQPQHF.

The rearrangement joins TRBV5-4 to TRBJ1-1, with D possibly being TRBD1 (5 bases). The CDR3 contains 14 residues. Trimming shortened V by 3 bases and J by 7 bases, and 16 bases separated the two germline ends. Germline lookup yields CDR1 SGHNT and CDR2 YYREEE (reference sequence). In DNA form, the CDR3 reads TGTGCCAGCAGCTCCCAGGGAATTGCCGTTGAAGCTTTCTTT. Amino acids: CASSSQGIAVEAFF.

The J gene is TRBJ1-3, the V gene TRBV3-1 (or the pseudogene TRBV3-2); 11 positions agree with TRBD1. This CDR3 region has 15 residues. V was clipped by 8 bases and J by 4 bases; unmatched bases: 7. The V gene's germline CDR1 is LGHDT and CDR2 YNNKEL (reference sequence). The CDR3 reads CASGQGASEGNTIYF. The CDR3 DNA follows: TGTGCCAGCGGACAGGGGGCATCGGAAGGAAACACCATATATTTT.

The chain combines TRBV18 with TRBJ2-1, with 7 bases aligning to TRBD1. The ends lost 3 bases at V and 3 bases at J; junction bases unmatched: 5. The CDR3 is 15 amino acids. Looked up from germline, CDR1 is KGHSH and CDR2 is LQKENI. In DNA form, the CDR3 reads TGTGCCAGCTCACCCAAGGGGGCAGTCTACAATGAGCAGTTCTTC. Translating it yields CASSPKGAVYNEQFF. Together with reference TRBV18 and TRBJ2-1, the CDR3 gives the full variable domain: NAGVMQNPRHLVRRRGQEARLRCSPMKGHSHVYWYRQLPEEGLKFMVYLQKENIIDESGMPKERFSAEFPKEGPSILRIQQVVRGDSAAYFCASSPKGAVYNEQFFGPGTRLTVL.

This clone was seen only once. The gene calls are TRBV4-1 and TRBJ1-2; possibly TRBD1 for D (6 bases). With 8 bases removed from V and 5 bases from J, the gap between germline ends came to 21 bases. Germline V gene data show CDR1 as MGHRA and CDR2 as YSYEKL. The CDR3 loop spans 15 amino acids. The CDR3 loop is CASRPQGQPLYGYTF. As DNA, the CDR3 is TGCGCCAGCCGGCCCCAAGGACAGCCCCTTTATGGCTACACCTTC.

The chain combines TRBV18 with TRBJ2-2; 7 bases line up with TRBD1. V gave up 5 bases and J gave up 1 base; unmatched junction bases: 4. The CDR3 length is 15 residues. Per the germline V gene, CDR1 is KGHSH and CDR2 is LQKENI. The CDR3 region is CASSDDRVNTGELFF. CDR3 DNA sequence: TGTGCCAGCTCAGACGACAGGGTGAACACCGGGGAGCTGTTTTTT.

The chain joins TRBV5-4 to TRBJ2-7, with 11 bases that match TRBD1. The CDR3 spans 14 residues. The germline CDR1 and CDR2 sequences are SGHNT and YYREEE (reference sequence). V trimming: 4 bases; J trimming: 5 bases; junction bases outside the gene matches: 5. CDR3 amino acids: CASSGDRGDNEQYF. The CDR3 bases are TGTGCCAGCAGCGGGGACAGGGGGGACAACGAGCAGTACTTC.

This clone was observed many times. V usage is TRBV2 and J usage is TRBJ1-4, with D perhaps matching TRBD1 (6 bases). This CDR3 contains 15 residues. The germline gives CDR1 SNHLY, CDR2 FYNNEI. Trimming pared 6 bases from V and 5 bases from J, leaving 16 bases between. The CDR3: CASRIRTAGNEKLFF. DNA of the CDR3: TGTGCCAGCAGGATTCGGACAGCGGGGAATGAAAAACTGTTTTTT. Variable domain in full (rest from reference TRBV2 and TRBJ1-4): EPEVTQTPSHQVTQMGQEVILRCVPISNHLYFYWYRQILGQKVEFLVSFYNNEISEKSEIFDDQFSVERPDGSNFTLKIRSTKLEDSAMYFCASRIRTAGNEKLFFGSGTQLSVL.

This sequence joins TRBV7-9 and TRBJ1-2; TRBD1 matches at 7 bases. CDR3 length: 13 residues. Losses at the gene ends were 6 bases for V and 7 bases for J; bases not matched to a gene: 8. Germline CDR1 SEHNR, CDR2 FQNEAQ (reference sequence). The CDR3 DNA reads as TGTGCCAGCAGTTCCGACAGGGAACGTGGCTACACCTTC. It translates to CASSSDRERGYTF.

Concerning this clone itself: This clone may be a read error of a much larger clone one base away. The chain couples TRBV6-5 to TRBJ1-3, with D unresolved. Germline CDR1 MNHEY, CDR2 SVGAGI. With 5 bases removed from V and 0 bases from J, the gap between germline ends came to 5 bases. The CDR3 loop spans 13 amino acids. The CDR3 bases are TGTGCCAGCAGTCCAGTCTCTGGAAACACCATATATTTT. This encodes CASSPVSGNTIYF.

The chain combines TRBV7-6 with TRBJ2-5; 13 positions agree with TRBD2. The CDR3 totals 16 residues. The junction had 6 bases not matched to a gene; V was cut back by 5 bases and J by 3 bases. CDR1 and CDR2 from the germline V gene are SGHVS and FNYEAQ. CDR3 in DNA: TGTGCCAGCAGCCTCCAGGGACTAGCGGGGAAAGAGACCCAGTACTTC. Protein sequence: CASSLQGLAGKETQYF.